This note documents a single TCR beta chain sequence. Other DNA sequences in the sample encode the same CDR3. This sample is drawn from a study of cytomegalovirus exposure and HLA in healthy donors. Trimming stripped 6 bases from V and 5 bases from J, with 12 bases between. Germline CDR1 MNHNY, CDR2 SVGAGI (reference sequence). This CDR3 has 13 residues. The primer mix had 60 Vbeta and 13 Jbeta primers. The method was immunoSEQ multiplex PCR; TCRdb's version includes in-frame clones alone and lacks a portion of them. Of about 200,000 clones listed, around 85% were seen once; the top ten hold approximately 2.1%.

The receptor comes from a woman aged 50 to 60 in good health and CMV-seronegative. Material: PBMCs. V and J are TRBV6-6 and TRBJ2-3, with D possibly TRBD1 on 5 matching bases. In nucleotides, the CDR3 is TGTGCCAGCAGCTCTGACAGAGTAGATACGCAGTATTTT. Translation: CASSSDRVDTQYF.